These 29 T cell receptor beta chains were all obtained from the same sample, sequenced in a study of Ad26.COV2.S vaccination and SARS-CoV-2 variants. The treatment is: around 19 received Ad26.COV2.S at low or high dose, single or two shots; five or six received placebo; per-sample allocation not given. The samples were gathered on day 63 after the first injection of vaccine or placebo. Produced via immunoSEQ multiplex PCR; TCRdb's table is partial and in-frame only. Of roughly 500,000 clones listed, roughly 89% are singletons. The source material was peripheral blood, sampled in a trial of Ad26.COV2.S vaccine versus placebo. These receptors came from a person aged 18-65 years who received the Ad26.COV2.S COVID-19 vaccine or a placebo.

The chain employs TRBV28 and TRBJ1-5, with D uncertain. Trimming pared 2 bases from V and 5 bases from J, leaving 10 bases between. CDR3 length: 14 amino acids. Germline CDR1 is MDHEN and CDR2 is SYDVKM. In DNA, the CDR3 is TGTGCCAGCAGTTTAGCTAACTTCCATCAGCCCCAGCATTTT. Translation: CASSLANFHQPQHF.

The J gene is TRBJ2-4, the V gene TRBV3-1 (or the pseudogene TRBV3-2); 11 bases fit TRBD2. Germline CDR1 and CDR2: LGHDT and YNNKEL (reference sequence). The length of the CDR3 is 13 residues. J was trimmed by 7 bases and V by 5 bases; bases with no gene match: 1. The CDR3 region has the DNA TGTGCCAGCAGCGCTAGCGGGAGGAACATTCAGTACTTC. Translated, it gives CASSASGRNIQYF.

The genes are TRBV30 and TRBJ1-6, with unresolved D. V was trimmed by 2 bases and J by 8 bases, leaving 10 bases between them. The germline CDR1 and CDR2 sequences are GTSNPN and SVGIG (reference sequence). CDR3 length: 13 residues. This CDR3 reads CAWSLGPDSPLHF. CDR3 bases: TGTGCCTGGAGTCTTGGCCCCGATTCACCCCTCCACTTT.

This chain links TRBV7-2 with TRBJ1-2; TRBD1 is a possible D gene (5 bases). V was cut by 4 bases and J by 5 bases, with 8 bases left in between. CDR1 and CDR2 from the germline V gene are SGHTA and FQGNSA. The CDR3 is 12 residues long. CDR3: CASSSSGYGYTF. The CDR3 nucleotides are TGTGCCAGCAGCTCATCAGGGTATGGCTACACCTTC. The whole variable domain, remainder taken from reference TRBV7-2 and TRBJ1-2, is GAGVSQSPSNKVTEKGKDVELRCDPISGHTALYWYRQSLGQGLEFLIYFQGNSAPDKSGLPSDRFSAERTGGSVSTLTIQRTQQEDSAVYLCASSSSGYGYTFGSGTRLTVV.

On this clone: In the same sample, other DNA sequences code for this CDR3. V is TRBV5-1 and J is TRBJ1-1; 11 bases map to TRBD1. The CDR3 length is 14 residues. CDR1 and CDR2 (germline): SGHRS, YFSETQ. Germline trimming cut 8 bases from V and 5 bases from J; bases unmatched to any gene: 8. The CDR3 DNA is TGCGCCAGTTCCGTCGGGACAGGGGGTACTGAAGCTTTCTTT. Its protein product is CASSVGTGGTEAFF.

Only one count was recorded for this clone. The chain links TRBV5-1 to TRBJ1-1; perhaps TRBD1 as D (5 bases). Per germline, CDR1 SGHRS and CDR2 YFSETQ. Between the trimmed V and J ends, which lost 7 bases and 5 bases, there was a span of 15 bases. The CDR3 consists of 13 residues. CDR3 amino acids: CASGEQVGTEAFF. CDR3 bases: TGCGCCAGCGGGGAACAGGTGGGGACTGAAGCTTTCTTT.

The rearrangement joins TRBV14 to TRBJ2-7; D may correspond to TRBD1 or TRBD2 (5 bases each). V was pared by 0 bases and J by 2 bases, with 23 bases between. The CDR3 covers 19 residues. Germline CDR1 SGHDN, CDR2 FVKESK. CDR3 sequence reads: CASSQEIDSGRACPYEQYV. Written as DNA, the CDR3 is TGTGCCAGCAGCCAAGAAATTGACAGCGGCAGGGCCTGCCCCTACGAGCAGTACGTC.

This clone appeared once. The genes are TRBV18 and TRBJ1-5; 10 bases are shared with TRBD1. Germline CDR1 reads KGHSH; CDR2 reads LQKENI. The CDR3 is 14 amino acids. V shed 6 bases, J shed 5 bases, and the junction held 4 bases outside the gene matches. The CDR3 DNA reads TGTGCCAGCTCCACCGGGACAGGGGATCAGCCCCAGCATTTT. This translates into CASSTGTGDQPQHF. The full variable domain, in which reference TRBV18 and TRBJ1-5 provide the parts outside the CDR3, is NAGVMQNPRHLVRRRGQEARLRCSPMKGHSHVYWYRQLPEEGLKFMVYLQKENIIDESGMPKERFSAEFPKEGPSILRIQQVVRGDSAAYFCASSTGTGDQPQHFGDGTRLSIL.

V usage is TRBV18 and J usage is TRBJ1-1; possibly TRBD1 for D (5 bases). The V end was cut by 1 base, the J end by 6 bases, with 9 bases between. The CDR3 spans 13 residues. Germline CDR1 KGHSH, CDR2 LQKENI. The CDR3 DNA sequence: TGTGCCAGCTCACCACGGGGCCCGCCTGAAGCTTTCTTT. Translation gives CASSPRGPPEAFF.

V usage is TRBV18 and J usage is TRBJ2-1; D may correspond to TRBD1 or TRBD2 (5 bases each). V was shortened by 3 bases and J by 10 bases, with 13 bases between the two germline ends. There are 13 residues in the CDR3. CDR1 and CDR2 (germline): KGHSH, LQKENI. The CDR3 here is CASSPQGPPEQFF. Written as DNA, the CDR3 is TGTGCCAGCTCACCGCAGGGACCACCAGAGCAGTTCTTC.

This clone has only one observation. CDR3 loop: CASSLGDRGGYGYTF. As DNA, the CDR3 is TGTGCCAGCAGCTTAGGGGACAGGGGCGGCTATGGCTACACCTTC. This chain joins TRBV13 and TRBJ1-2; the match to TRBD1 covers 9 bases. CDR1 is PRHDT and CDR2 is FYEKMQ in the germline V gene (reference sequence). The J segment lost 4 bases and the V segment lost 0 bases, leaving 3 bases of the junction unmatched. CDR3 size: 15 residues.

V gene TRBV11-3 combines with J gene TRBJ2-2, with D perhaps TRBD1 (6 bases). Between the trimmed V and J ends, which lost 8 bases and 4 bases, there was a span of 20 bases. The length of the CDR3 is 16 residues. Germline CDR1 and CDR2: SGHNT and YENEEA. CDR3 amino acids: CASFRGGQGVTGELFF. For the CDR3, the DNA is TGTGCCAGCTTCAGAGGGGGACAAGGCGTCACCGGGGAGCTGTTTTTT. Supplemented by reference TRBV11-3 and TRBJ2-2, the full variable domain reads EAGVVQSPRYKIIEKKQPVAFWCNPISGHNTLYWYLQNLGQGPELLIRYENEEAVDDSQLPKDRFSAERLKGVDSTLKIQPAELGDSAVYLCASFRGGQGVTGELFFGEGSRLTVL.

This clone has a single count. V is TRBV28 and J is TRBJ1-2, with D possibly TRBD1 on 6 matching bases. This CDR3 is 12 amino acids long. Per the germline V gene, CDR1 is MDHEN and CDR2 is SYDVKM. The CDR3 DNA reads as TGTGTCACCATGAGGGGGAACTATGGCTACACCTTC. Translated: CVTMRGNYGYTF.

The chain's CDR3 is CASSLGGPLSGANVLTF. The DNA of the CDR3 is TGTGCCAGCAGCTTGGGTGGCCCCCTCTCTGGGGCCAACGTCCTGACTTTC. The chain carries TRBV5-4 and TRBJ2-6; D uncertain. V was cut by 0 bases and J by 0 bases, with 10 bases left in between. Germline V lookup: CDR1 SGHNT, CDR2 YYREEE (reference sequence). This CDR3 is 17 amino acids long.

V usage is TRBV7-9 and J usage is TRBJ1-2; D possibly corresponds to TRBD1 (6 bases). There are 14 residues in the CDR3. The ends were cut back, 1 base at V and 7 bases at J, with 13 bases in the middle. The V gene's germline CDR1 is SEHNR and CDR2 FQNEAQ (reference sequence). The CDR3 spells CASSLGGQFGGYTF. CDR3 DNA: TGTGCCAGCAGCTTAGGGGGGCAGTTTGGTGGCTACACCTTC.

This chain uses TRBV5-1 with TRBJ2-1; 13 nucleotides align to TRBD2. Germline CDR1 and CDR2: SGHRS and YFSETQ. The CDR3 consists of 16 residues. With 4 bases clipped from V and 6 bases from J, the junction kept 7 bases outside the gene matches. The CDR3 region has the DNA TGCGCCAGCAGCGAGGGACTAGCGGGACTGAGCAATGAGCAGTTCTTC. Amino acids: CASSEGLAGLSNEQFF. Full variable domain (outside the CDR3, taken from reference TRBV5-1 and TRBJ2-1): KAGVTQTPRYLIKTRGQQVTLSCSPISGHRSVSWYQQTPGQGLQFLFEYFSETQRNKGNFPGRFSGRQFSNSRSEMNVSTLELGDSALYLCASSEGLAGLSNEQFFGPGTRLTVL.

The chain joins TRBV5-1 to TRBJ1-1; 7 nucleotides match TRBD1. This CDR3 is built from 15 residues. CDR1 is SGHRS, CDR2 YFSETQ, per germline. After removal of 1 base from V and 5 bases from J, the junction contained 8 bases not matched to a gene. In DNA form, the CDR3 reads TGCGCCAGCAGCTTGATACAGGGGCCGGGGACTGAAGCTTTCTTT. The encoded protein is CASSLIQGPGTEAFF.

The chain employs TRBV7-9 and TRBJ1-3; a weak D match, TRBD1 (5 bases). The CDR3 has 16 residues. Looked up from germline, CDR1 is SEHNR and CDR2 is FQNEAQ (reference sequence). The V end lost 3 bases, the J end lost 1 base, and 13 bases lay between the germline ends. CDR3 sequence reads: CASSFTGGLSGNTIYF. The CDR3 nucleotides are TGTGCCAGCAGCTTCACAGGCGGCCTGTCTGGAAACACCATATATTTT.

This chain uses TRBV3-1 (or the pseudogene TRBV3-2) with TRBJ2-1; TRBD2 aligns across 9 bases. The V gene end was trimmed by 6 bases and the J gene end by 1 base; junction bases not matched to a gene: 1. From germline, CDR1 is LGHDT and CDR2 YNNKEL (reference sequence). The CDR3 covers 14 residues. CDR3 DNA: TGTGCCAGCAGGCGGGGGGGTTCCTACAATGAGCAGTTCTTC. It yields the protein CASRRGGSYNEQFF.

The gene calls are TRBV11-2 and TRBJ1-5, with a possible D match to TRBD1 (6 bases). Trimming removed 1 base at V and 7 bases at J, with 17 bases between. The germline gives CDR1 SGHAT, CDR2 FQNNGV. The CDR3 has 16 residues. CDR3 protein: CASSLGSWGAGQPQHF. In DNA form, the CDR3 reads TGTGCCAGCAGCTTAGGGTCTTGGGGGGCAGGACAGCCCCAGCATTTT.

The chain couples TRBV4-3 to TRBJ1-6; D gene ambiguous. The V gene's germline CDR1 is LGHNA and CDR2 YSLEER. The V gene lost 0 bases and the J gene lost 2 bases, with 11 bases spanning the gap. The CDR3 is 17 residues long. The CDR3 DNA reads TGCGCCAGCAGCCAAGATGGCTCAGGCCCCTATAATTCACCCCTCCACTTT. Protein: CASSQDGSGPYNSPLHF.

This clone was picked up many times. The identical CDR3 is also encoded by other nucleotide sequences in the sample. The chain recombines TRBV7-8 with TRBJ1-1; 8 bases are shared with TRBD1. In germline, CDR1 is SGHVS, CDR2 FQNEAQ. The CDR3 runs to 13 residues. V lost 2 bases, J lost 4 bases, and 0 bases stayed unmatched. The CDR3 here is CASSLTGGTEAFF. The CDR3, as DNA: TGTGCCAGCAGCTTAACAGGGGGCACTGAAGCTTTCTTT.

This clone was seen just once. V is TRBV18 and J is TRBJ1-2, with D unresolved. Trimming shortened V by 0 bases and J by 3 bases, and 8 bases separated the two germline ends. CDR3 length: 14 amino acids. Looked up from germline, CDR1 is KGHSH and CDR2 is LQKENI. This CDR3 reads CASSPPNSYYGYTF. CDR3 bases: TGTGCCAGCTCACCACCAAACAGCTACTATGGCTACACCTTC.

J is TRBJ2-1 and V is TRBV29-1; TRBD2 agrees at 11 bases. This CDR3 region has 18 residues. V was clipped by 4 bases and J by 7 bases; unmatched bases: 18. Per germline, CDR1 SQVTM and CDR2 ANQGSEA. CDR3 protein: CSVGNSGGAGIPLNEQFF. The CDR3 DNA follows: TGCAGCGTTGGGAATAGCGGGGGGGCAGGTATCCCCCTGAATGAGCAGTTCTTC.

J is TRBJ2-5 and V is TRBV5-5; the match to TRBD2 covers 7 bases. From germline, CDR1 is SGHKS and CDR2 YYEKEE (reference sequence). This CDR3 has 14 amino acids. The trim removed 0 bases at V and 5 bases at J, leaving 4 bases unmatched. CDR3 bases: TGTGCCAGCAGCTTGGCCGGGGGGTGGGAGACCCAGTACTTC. It is translated as CASSLAGGWETQYF.

The chain uses TRBV20-1 and TRBJ1-6; D gene uncertain. This CDR3 region has 15 residues. Trimming shortened V by 3 bases and J by 3 bases, and 12 bases separated the two germline ends. CDR1 and CDR2 from the germline V gene are DFQATT and SNEGSKA (reference sequence). The CDR3 here is CSASYSALYNSPLHF. The CDR3 coding sequence is TGCAGTGCTAGTTACTCGGCGCTCTATAATTCACCCCTCCACTTT.

CDR3 loop: CASSRGPSFTEAFF. CDR3 bases: TGTGCCAGCAGTCGCGGACCATCGTTCACTGAAGCTTTCTTT. V and J are TRBV6-2 or TRBV6-3 and TRBJ1-1; D gene unclear. CDR1 MNHEY and CDR2 SVGEGT come from the germline V gene. The CDR3 has 14 amino acids. Trimming cost V 5 bases and J 4 bases, with 14 bases left between them.

The V and J genes are TRBV6-2 or TRBV6-3 and TRBJ1-1; a possible D gene is TRBD1 (6 bases). The ends were cut back, 0 bases at V and 8 bases at J, with 7 bases in the middle. There are 12 residues in the CDR3. Germline V gives CDR1 MNHEY, CDR2 SVGEGT. In nucleotides, the CDR3 is TGTGCCAGCAGTTACTCGAGGGGGGAAGCTTTCTTT. This gives the protein CASSYSRGEAFF.

J is TRBJ2-1 and V is TRBV19; 7 bases match TRBD2. With V trimmed by 3 bases and J by 2 bases, 4 bases remained unmatched. The CDR3 has 15 amino acids. Germline assignment: CDR1 LNHDA and CDR2 SQIVND (reference sequence). The CDR3 protein is CASSIAGAAYNEQFF. DNA for the CDR3: TGTGCCAGTAGTATCGCGGGAGCAGCCTACAATGAGCAGTTCTTC.